Following are 8 T cell receptor beta chains from one sample sequenced in a study of early T cells in non-severe SARS-CoV-2 infection (dated by TCRdb to about 2021). Receptors were amplified or captured by 5' RACE. Sequencing used a NextSeq 500. Through fastp at Q25 and MiXCR, TCRdb rebuilt clones from the public reads, retaining in-frame beta chains. Rows merge per CDR3 protein into single entries with the most common DNA and genes. A total of tens of thousands of distinct CDR3 sequences appear in this sample, 3.5% to 5% of them only once. The ten top clones hold about a sixth of the sample. The sequenced sample consisted of whole blood. These receptors were collected from an adult who was a healthcare worker with PCR-confirmed SARS-CoV-2 infection or an uninfected control (not recorded which).

This clonotype was observed many times. The chain uses TRBV30 and TRBJ2-1, with 10 bases matching TRBD1. Germline loops: CDR1 GTSNPN, CDR2 SVGIG (reference sequence). This CDR3 is built from 15 residues. Losses at the gene ends were 4 bases for V and 3 bases for J; bases not matched to a gene: 6. This CDR3 reads CAWTSRDRGYNEQFF. The CDR3 bases are TGTGCCTGGACTTCGCGGGACAGGGGCTACAATGAGCAGTTCTTC.

The chain carries TRBV12-3 or TRBV12-4 and TRBJ2-3; D may be TRBD1 (6 bases). The V gene lost 6 bases and the J gene lost 1 base, with 17 bases spanning the gap. The CDR3 runs 16 residues. The CDR3 DNA is TGTGCCAGCAGGCCTGACAGGTATTGGGGCACAGATACGCAGTATTTT. This codes for CASRPDRYWGTDTQYF.

The chain joins TRBV18 to TRBJ2-5; the D gene could be TRBD1 or TRBD2 (5 bases each). The CDR3 runs 13 residues. V was trimmed by 4 bases and J by 5 bases, leaving 11 bases between them. The germline V gene encodes CDR1 KGHSH and CDR2 LQKENI. The CDR3 nucleotides are TGTGCCAGCTCACGAGGGACCACGGAGACCCAGTACTTC. Its protein is CASSRGTTETQYF.

The table lists this clonotype with many counts. The chain employs TRBV29-1 and TRBJ2-3; 8 nucleotides agree with TRBD2. The CDR3 extends over 14 amino acids. After removal of 8 bases from V and 3 bases from J, the junction contained 10 bases not matched to a gene. Per the germline V gene, CDR1 is SQVTM and CDR2 is ANQGSEA. CDR3 in DNA: TGCAGCCTCCGGACGGGGGGGAAGACAGATACGCAGTATTTT. Encoded protein: CSLRTGGKTDTQYF.

The table lists this clonotype with many counts. The V call is TRBV12-3 or TRBV12-4, the J call TRBJ1-2; D is unresolved. CDR3 length: 15 residues. Trimming left V 4 bases short and J 5 bases short, with 17 bases between. The DNA for the CDR3 is TGTGCCAGCAGTTCTAGACGGGATCCCCCGTATGGCTACACCTTC. Its translation: CASSSRRDPPYGYTF.

This clonotype came up many times. The rearrangement joins TRBV30 to TRBJ2-1; no firm D call. There are 12 residues in the CDR3. With 7 bases removed from V and 8 bases from J, the gap between germline ends came to 15 bases. CDR1 and CDR2 (germline): GTSNPN, SVGIG (reference sequence). CDR3 nucleotides: TGTGCCTCCTCCCCTATCGCGTATGAGCAGTTCTTC. It specifies CASSPIAYEQFF.

This clonotype was observed at least ten times. The chain joins TRBV7-2 to TRBJ2-3; D call uncertain. Germline lookup yields CDR1 SGHTA and CDR2 FQGNSA. The CDR3 is 12 amino acids. Trimming pared 5 bases from V and 0 bases from J, leaving 3 bases between. In DNA form, the CDR3 reads TGTGCCAGCAGCCTAAGCACAGATACGCAGTATTTT. Translated, it gives CASSLSTDTQYF.

The chain carries TRBV29-1 and TRBJ1-4; D might be TRBD1 (6 bases). Germline V gene lookup returns CDR1 SQVTM and CDR2 ANQGSEA. The V end was cut by 6 bases, the J end by 0 bases, with 11 bases between. The CDR3 spans 14 residues. The CDR3 region is CSVAPGATNEKLFF. The CDR3 DNA follows: TGCAGCGTAGCCCCAGGGGCAACTAATGAAAAACTGTTTTTT.